This paragraph covers one T cell receptor (beta chain) sequence. This sample was taken from a study of molecular identifiers for immune sequencing clone quantification. A single record per CDR3 protein comes from TCRdb applying MiXCR to the PCR reads. Of 20,000 to 25,000 distinct CDR3 sequences detected, roughly 17% appear once; the ten largest clones hold around 0.99%. Germline-derived CDR1 and CDR2 are SGHTA and FQGNSA. This CDR3 is built from 17 residues. J lost 1 base, V lost 5 bases, and 11 bases had no gene match. The sequenced sample consisted of naive CD8+ T cells from blood, with Jurkat cell RNA spiked in. Subset in this sample: FACS-sorted CD8+CD4-CCR7+CD45RA+ naive T cells. This receptor was obtained from a human donor in good health. Some libraries in this study had Jurkat cell RNA spiked in. The chain links TRBV7-2 to TRBJ2-3; 8 bases map to TRBD2. CDR3 in amino acids: CASSPRQAGVGTDTQYF. The CDR3 DNA reads TGTGCCAGCAGCCCCAGACAAGCGGGAGTGGGCACAGATACGCAGTATTTT.